This T cell receptor (beta chain) was retrieved from a study of blood T cell repertoires in COVID-19. As for the study in general: The origin of the acute and convalescent COVID-19 samples was the United States, Italy and Spain. T cells, B-cell-depleted T cells, or PBMCs provided the cDNA or gDNA that served as material.

V shed 5 bases and J shed 0 bases, with 15 bases lying between them. The CDR3 has 16 residues. Per germline, CDR1 SEHNR and CDR2 FQNEAQ (reference sequence). Authors' methods: By means of reference gene primer amplification, nucleated cell counts were estimated. TCRdb's copy holds only in-frame clones and misses some; the assay was immunoSEQ multiplex PCR. V and J calls and clone size come straight from that table; D and trimming were deduced from the DNA. In the table there are about 220,000 clones, about 86% of which are singletons. The sample was peripheral blood. The source of this sequence is a woman aged 60-70 years with acute or convalescent COVID-19. This chain uses TRBV7-9 with TRBJ2-3; tentative D call: TRBD2 (5 bases). The CDR3 DNA is TGTGCCAGCAGCCGTTCTCTGAGCGGAAGCACAGATACGCAGTATTTT. This gives the protein CASSRSLSGSTDTQYF.